Many counts were recorded for the clone carrying this T cell receptor (beta chain). This specimen belongs to a study of Graves' ophthalmopathy and Graves' hyperthyroidism. RNA transcripts provided the template for amplifying TCR beta CDR3 regions. Second-round multiplex PCR followed a first-round RT-PCR using HTBI primers. TCRdb re-analysed the multiplex PCR reads in MiXCR, keeping a single row per CDR3 protein. The repertoire has 30,000 to 50,000 distinct CDR3 sequences, 45% to 55% of them found once; the top ten carry roughly 24%. Germline V gene sequence: CDR1 SGHTA, CDR2 FQGTGA. The CDR3 sequence is 19 residues long. V lost 4 bases to trimming and J lost 4 bases, with 29 bases between them.

Input material: peripheral blood. The receptor was derived from an adult woman with stable Graves' hyperthyroidism. The gene calls are TRBV7-3 and TRBJ2-7; D is unclear. The CDR3 is CASSSLRNQGQSNSYEQYF. CDR3 coding DNA: TGTGCCAGCAGCTCCCTCAGGAACCAAGGCCAGAGCAATTCTTACGAGCAGTACTTC.